A selection of T cell receptor beta chains follows, all from one sample in a study of T cell responses to AZD1222 COVID-19 vaccine. Sequencing was performed with immunoSEQ multiplex PCR; in TCRdb, only in-frame clones are kept and a portion is missing. The sample carries 200,000 or so clones, 85% to 95% recorded once. The input for sequencing was peripheral blood, taken on day 0 of AZD1222 vaccination. Receptors were obtained from an adult in good health. CDR3s include the opening cysteine and the closing phenylalanine or tryptophan. Each record gives: J gene, D gene, clone size, V gene, CDR3 protein, CDR3 DNA. D genes are given only for firm matches. The size of a clone is reported for some rows only, either as once, few or many, or as a class for expanded clones.

TRBJ1-2 | - | - | TRBV3-1/TRBV3-2 | CASSQDLAGSGGYTF | TGTGCCAGCAGCCAAGATCTGGCCGGGTCAGGTGGCTACACCTTC
TRBJ1-1 | - | - | TRBV2 | CARIGWGENTEAFF | TGTGCCAGGATCGGGTGGGGGGAGAACACTGAAGCTTTCTTT
TRBJ2-5 | TRBD2 | - | TRBV27 | CASSPSTGGGASETQYF | TGTGCCAGCAGTCCCTCCACCGGCGGGGGGGCCTCCGAGACCCAGTACTTC
TRBJ1-5 | - | - | TRBV6-5 | CASSFTGSNQPQHF | TGTGCCAGCAGTTTCACAGGGAGCAACCAGCCCCAGCATTTT
TRBJ2-3 | TRBD1 | - | TRBV10-3 | CATRTGGQGFSTDTQYF | TGTGCCACAAGAACAGGTGGACAGGGCTTTAGCACAGATACGCAGTATTTT
TRBJ2-1 | TRBD2 | - | TRBV19 | CASSGLAETHNEQFF | TGTGCCAGTAGTGGGCTAGCGGAGACGCACAATGAGCAGTTCTTC
TRBJ1-1 | TRBD1 | once | TRBV30 | CAWKQGGNTEAFF | TGTGCCTGGAAACAGGGGGGGAACACTGAAGCTTTCTTT
TRBJ1-2 | TRBD1 | - | TRBV4-3 | CASSQVTGRYGYTF | TGCGCCAGCAGCCAAGTGACAGGGAGGTATGGCTACACCTTC
TRBJ2-5 | TRBD2 | - | TRBV7-8 | CASSSGLAPALQETQYF | TGTGCCAGCAGTTCAGGACTAGCCCCGGCCCTCCAAGAGACCCAGTACTTC
TRBJ1-1 | - | - | TRBV10-3 | CAISGGASPLTEAFF | TGTGCCATCAGTGGAGGGGCCTCTCCCCTCACTGAAGCTTTCTTT
TRBJ2-1 | TRBD1 | once | TRBV7-9 | CASSLGLGQVPYNEQFF | TGTGCCAGCAGCTTAGGCCTTGGACAGGTCCCCTACAATGAGCAGTTCTTC
TRBJ1-6 | - | - | TRBV4-2 | CASSQDQLAGSPLHF | TGTGCCAGCAGCCAAGATCAGCTGGCAGGGTCACCCCTCCACTTT
TRBJ2-3 | - | few | TRBV12-3/TRBV12-4 | CASRRENTDTQYF | TGTGCCAGCAGACGGGAAAACACAGATACGCAGTATTTT
TRBJ1-1 | - | - | TRBV6-2/TRBV6-3 | CASSYGNGVDVGEAFF | TGTGCCAGCAGTTATGGAAATGGAGTCGATGTGGGTGAAGCTTTCTTT
TRBJ2-1 | TRBD2 | few | TRBV6-5 | CASSSELAGVYNEQFF | TGTGCCAGCAGTTCCGAACTAGCGGGGGTGTACAATGAGCAGTTCTTC
TRBJ1-1 | - | - | TRBV7-3 | CASSPGQNTEAFF | TGTGCCAGCAGCCCGGGACAGAACACTGAAGCTTTCTTT
TRBJ2-3 | TRBD1 | - | TRBV5-1 | CASAGTGENTDTQYF | TGCGCCAGCGCAGGGACAGGGGAGAACACAGATACGCAGTATTTT
TRBJ2-2 | - | - | TRBV18 | CASSPPKGSDTGELFF | TGTGCCAGCTCACCACCAAAAGGGTCGGACACCGGGGAGCTGTTTTTT
TRBJ1-2 | - | - | TRBV4-1 | CASSPREANYGYTF | TGCGCCAGCAGCCCAAGGGAGGCTAACTATGGCTACACCTTC
TRBJ1-5 | - | - | TRBV6-5 | CASRLRGGHQPQHF | TGTGCCAGCAGGTTGCGGGGGGGGCACCAGCCCCAGCATTTT
TRBJ1-5 | TRBD1 | once | TRBV4-1 | CASSQEGTGRNQPQHF | TGCGCCAGCAGCCAAGAGGGGACAGGGCGGAATCAGCCCCAGCATTTT
TRBJ1-1 | TRBD1 | - | TRBV30 | CAWRGPLQGRGAFF | TGTGCCTGGAGAGGTCCTCTACAGGGGAGGGGAGCTTTCTTT
TRBJ2-1 | TRBD2 | once | TRBV5-1 | CASRNSGRSYNEQFF | TGCGCCAGCAGGAATAGCGGGAGATCCTACAATGAGCAGTTCTTC
TRBJ2-3 | - | - | TRBV18 | CASSPPAGVTDTQYF | TGTGCCAGCTCACCACCGGCAGGAGTTACAGATACGCAGTATTTT
TRBJ2-5 | - | - | TRBV24-1 | CATSEAQRGETQYF | TGTGCCACCAGTGAGGCTCAAAGGGGAGAGACCCAGTACTTC
TRBJ1-2 | - | - | TRBV3-1/TRBV3-2 | CGTLGDYGYTF | TGTGGGACACTCGGGGACTATGGCTACACCTTC
TRBJ2-1 | TRBD2 | - | TRBV7-9 | CASSRLGTSANEQFF | TGTGCCAGCAGCCGCCTCGGGACTAGCGCTAATGAGCAGTTCTTC
TRBJ1-2 | - | - | TRBV28 | CASSFQTGSGYTF | TGTGCCAGCAGTTTTCAAACAGGGTCCGGCTACACCTTC
TRBJ2-2 | - | - | TRBV7-9 | CASSLVPSAKAGELFF | TGTGCCAGCAGCTTAGTTCCTAGCGCAAAAGCCGGGGAGCTGTTTTTT
TRBJ2-7 | TRBD1 | - | TRBV3-1/TRBV3-2 | CASSQGTGGLGEQYF | TGTGCCAGCAGCCAAGGGACAGGGGGGCTTGGAGAGCAGTACTTC
TRBJ1-2 | - | - | TRBV2 | CASNGQLSNYGYTF | TGTGCCAGCAATGGACAGCTAAGTAACTATGGCTACACCTTC
TRBJ1-5 | TRBD1 | - | TRBV19 | CASSSGQGVSNQPQHF | TGTGCCAGTAGTTCGGGACAGGGGGTCTCAAATCAGCCCCAGCATTTT
TRBJ1-2 | - | - | TRBV2 | CASSDKGKTNYGYTF | TGTGCCAGCAGTGATAAGGGCAAAACTAACTATGGCTACACCTTC
TRBJ2-5 | - | - | TRBV7-6 | CASSYHYETQYF | TGTGCCAGCAGCTACCACTACGAGACCCAGTACTTC
TRBJ1-1 | - | - | TRBV6-5 | CASRDRRVMNTEAFF | TGTGCCAGCAGGGACCGCCGGGTGATGAACACTGAAGCTTTCTTT
TRBJ2-1 | - | - | TRBV4-2 | CASSQDGTSYYNEQFF | TGTGCCAGCAGCCAAGATGGCACTTCGTACTACAATGAGCAGTTCTTC
TRBJ1-2 | TRBD1 | once | TRBV5-4 | CASSWPGQNYGYTF | TGTGCCAGCAGCTGGCCGGGACAGAACTATGGCTACACCTTC
TRBJ1-5 | - | - | TRBV9 | CASSVDSGYQPQHF | TGTGCCAGCAGCGTCGATTCGGGATATCAGCCCCAGCATTTT
TRBJ1-2 | TRBD1 | - | TRBV5-6 | CASSLGTANYGYTF | TGTGCCAGCAGCCTGGGGACAGCTAACTATGGCTACACCTTC
TRBJ2-1 | - | - | TRBV11-2 | CASSVTPGQHNEQFF | TGTGCCAGCAGCGTAACCCCAGGACAGCACAATGAGCAGTTCTTC
TRBJ1-2 | TRBD1 | - | TRBV19 | CASSIGIWDRGLGNGYTF | TGTGCCAGTAGTATCGGCATCTGGGACAGGGGGCTTGGGAATGGCTACACCTTC
TRBJ1-3 | - | - | TRBV3-1/TRBV3-2 | CASSQDVNQLSGNTIYF | TGTGCCAGCAGCCAAGATGTAAACCAGCTCTCTGGAAACACCATATATTTT
TRBJ2-1 | - | - | TRBV5-4 | CASSKSADLRGNEQFF | TGTGCCAGCAGCAAGTCGGCTGACCTTCGGGGGAATGAGCAGTTCTTC
TRBJ1-5 | - | - | TRBV4-1 | CASSAVANQPQHF | TGCGCCAGCAGTGCAGTGGCGAATCAGCCCCAGCATTTT
TRBJ2-2 | - | - | TRBV14 | CASSQANSRVTGELFF | TGTGCCAGCAGCCAAGCGAATTCCAGGGTCACCGGGGAGCTGTTTTTT
TRBJ1-6 | TRBD1 | few | TRBV6-5 | CASTADRGVNSPLHF | TGTGCCAGCACCGCGGACAGGGGGGTCAATTCACCCCTCCACTTT
TRBJ2-1 | - | - | TRBV27 | CASSFVLRQNEQFF | TGTGCCAGCAGTTTTGTTCTCAGACAAAATGAGCAGTTCTTC
TRBJ1-3 | - | - | TRBV5-6 | CASSPDFSGNTIYF | TGTGCCAGCAGCCCGGACTTCTCTGGAAACACCATATATTTT
TRBJ1-5 | - | - | TRBV27 | CASSSGPEGNQPQHF | TGTGCCAGCAGTTCGGGACCGGAGGGGAATCAGCCCCAGCATTTT